This T cell receptor (beta chain) was obtained from a study of cytomegalovirus exposure and HLA in healthy donors. Findings and caveats of the study: A later analysis found that most CMV-associated TCR beta chains appeared HLA-restricted.

In the PCR, 60 Vbeta and 13 Jbeta primers were used. Some clones are missing from TCRdb's copy, which holds only in-frame ones; the method was immunoSEQ multiplex PCR. The sample yields about 130,000 clones, around 72% seen once. Of note for this clone: Its specificity is unknown.

Trimming at V came to 5 bases and at J to 6 bases, leaving 6 bases not matched to a gene. Germline V gives CDR1 MNHEY, CDR2 SVGAGI. The CDR3 has 14 amino acids. The origin of this receptor is a human donor in good health. The chain is built from TRBV6-5 and TRBJ2-1; 8 nucleotides line up with TRBD2. The sample consisted of PBMCs. CDR3 sequence: CASSPYGTSNEQFF. For the CDR3, the DNA is TGTGCCAGCAGTCCCTACGGGACTAGCAATGAGCAGTTCTTC.